This T cell receptor beta chain derives from a study of OX40 agonist ivuxolimab in advanced cancers. Study-level background: Patients enrolled in dose escalation were diagnosed with hepatocellular carcinoma, melanoma, renal cell or head and neck cancer.

The CDR3 covers 11 residues. CDR1 is MNHNY, CDR2 SVGAGI, per germline (reference sequence). Trimming cost V 8 bases and J 3 bases, with 8 bases left between them. Assay: immunoSEQ multiplex PCR; the TCRdb copy retains only in-frame clones and omits some. The repertoire consists of around 70,000 clones, with approximately 90% occurring once and the leading ten covering 7.6%. A history of autoimmune disease or systemic immunosuppression excluded patients. The receptor was isolated from an adult with an advanced solid tumor such as melanoma, head and neck, liver or kidney cancer. V usage is TRBV6-6 and J usage is TRBJ2-7; D is perhaps TRBD2 (5 bases). Sequencing was performed on CD4+ or CD8+ T cells sorted from blood, taken in a trial of the OX40 agonist ivuxolimab. The CDR3 sequence: CASSRDYEQYF. The CDR3, as DNA: TGTGCCAGCTCTCGGGACTACGAGCAGTACTTC.